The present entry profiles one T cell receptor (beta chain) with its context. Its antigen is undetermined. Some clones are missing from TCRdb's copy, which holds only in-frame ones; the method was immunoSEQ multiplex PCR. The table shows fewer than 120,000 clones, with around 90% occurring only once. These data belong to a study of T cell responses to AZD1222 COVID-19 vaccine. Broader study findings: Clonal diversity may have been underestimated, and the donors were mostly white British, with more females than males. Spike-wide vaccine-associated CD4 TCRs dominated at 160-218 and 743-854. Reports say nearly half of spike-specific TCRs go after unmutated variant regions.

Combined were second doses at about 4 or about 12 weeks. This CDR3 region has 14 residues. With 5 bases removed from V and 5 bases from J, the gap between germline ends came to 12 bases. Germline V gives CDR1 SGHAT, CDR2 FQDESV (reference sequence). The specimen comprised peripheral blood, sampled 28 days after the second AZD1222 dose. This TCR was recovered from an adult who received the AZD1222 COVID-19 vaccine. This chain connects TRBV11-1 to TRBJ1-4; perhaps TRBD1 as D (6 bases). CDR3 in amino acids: CASSVDRWNEKLFF. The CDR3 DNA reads TGTGCCAGCAGCGTGGACAGATGGAATGAAAAACTGTTTTTT.